This T cell receptor beta chain was sequenced for a study of blood T cell repertoires in COVID-19. The overall study: COVID-19 samples, acute and convalescent, were from the United States, Italy and Spain. From T cells, B-cell-depleted T cells, or PBMCs came the material, which was cDNA or gDNA.

Trimming cost V 6 bases and J 1 base; bases outside gene matches: 6. Germline V CDR1 and CDR2: SNHLY, FYNNEI. This CDR3 contains 15 residues. The authors' processing: Using reference gene primer amplification, nucleated cell counts were estimated. Here immunoSEQ multiplex PCR was the method, and the copy in TCRdb shows in-frame clones only, minus some. V and J calls plus clone size are reproduced from that table; the DNA served to infer D and trimming. The table lists tens of thousands of clones, roughly 80% of them singletons, with around a third in the top ten. This clone was seen just once. The sequenced sample was peripheral blood. The gene calls are TRBV2 and TRBJ1-5, with TRBD1 matching over 7 bases. This receptor was identified in a woman over 75 with acute or convalescent COVID-19. The CDR3 loop is CASSLQGQSNQPQHF. DNA of the CDR3: TGTGCCAGCAGCCTACAGGGGCAAAGCAATCAGCCCCAGCATTTT.